This T cell receptor (beta chain) is drawn from a study of OX40 agonist ivuxolimab in advanced cancers. Study findings and constraints: Within 6 weeks, CD4+ and CD8+ blood T cells expanded clonally at 0.1 to 3.0 mg/kg.

Turning to this clone: Its antigen is as yet unknown.

V was pared by 7 bases and J by 0 bases, with 5 bases of the junction left unmatched. Per the germline V gene, CDR1 is LNHDA and CDR2 is SQIVND (reference sequence). There are 14 residues in the CDR3. The data were produced by immunoSEQ multiplex PCR, yet TCRdb's version contains in-frame clones alone and is incomplete. The top ten clones hold over 20% of a sample with tens of thousands of clones, 94% of them seen once. The timepoints at which blood was sampled were baseline, cycle 4 day 1, and cycle 7 day 1. The origin of this receptor is an adult with an advanced solid tumor such as melanoma, head and neck, liver or kidney cancer. V gene TRBV19 combines with J gene TRBJ1-1, with 7 bases lining up with TRBD1. The specimen was CD4+ or CD8+ T cells sorted from blood, collected in a trial of the OX40 agonist ivuxolimab. DNA of the CDR3: TGTGCCAGTAACGAAGACAGGGTGAACACTGAAGCTTTCTTT. The encoded protein is CASNEDRVNTEAFF.